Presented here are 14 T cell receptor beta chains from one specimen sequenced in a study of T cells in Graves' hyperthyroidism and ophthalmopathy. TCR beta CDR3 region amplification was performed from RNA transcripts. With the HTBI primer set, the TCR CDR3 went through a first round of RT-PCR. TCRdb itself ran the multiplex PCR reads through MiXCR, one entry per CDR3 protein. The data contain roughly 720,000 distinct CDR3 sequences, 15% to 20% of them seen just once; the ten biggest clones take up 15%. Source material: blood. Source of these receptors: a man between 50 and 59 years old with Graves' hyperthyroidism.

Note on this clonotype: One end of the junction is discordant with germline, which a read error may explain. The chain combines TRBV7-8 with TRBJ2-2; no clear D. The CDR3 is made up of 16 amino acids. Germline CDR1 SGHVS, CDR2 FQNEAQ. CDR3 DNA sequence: TGTGCCAGCACCTTATGGTTAGAATTGGGCACCGGGGAGCTGTTTTTT. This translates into CASTLWLELGTGELFF. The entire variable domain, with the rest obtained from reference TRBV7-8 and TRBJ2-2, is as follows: GAGVSQSPRYKVAKRGQDVALRCDPISGHVSLFWYQQALGQGPEFLTYFQNEAQLDKSGLPSDRFFAERPEGSVSTLKIQRTQQEDSAVYLCASTLWLELGTGELFFGEGSRLTVL.

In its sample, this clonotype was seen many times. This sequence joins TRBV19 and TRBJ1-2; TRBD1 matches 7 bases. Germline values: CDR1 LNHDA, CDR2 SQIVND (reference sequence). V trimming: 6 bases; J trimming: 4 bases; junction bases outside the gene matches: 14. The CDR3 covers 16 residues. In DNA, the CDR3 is TGTGCCAGTAGGAGACAGGGACTCAACACTTTCTATGGCTACACCTTC. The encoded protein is CASRRQGLNTFYGYTF.

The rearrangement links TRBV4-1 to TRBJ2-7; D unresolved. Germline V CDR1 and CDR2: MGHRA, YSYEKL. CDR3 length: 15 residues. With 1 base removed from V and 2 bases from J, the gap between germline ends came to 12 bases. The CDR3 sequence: CASSQATDEAYEQYF. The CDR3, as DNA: TGCGCCAGCAGCCAAGCAACTGACGAAGCCTACGAGCAGTACTTC.

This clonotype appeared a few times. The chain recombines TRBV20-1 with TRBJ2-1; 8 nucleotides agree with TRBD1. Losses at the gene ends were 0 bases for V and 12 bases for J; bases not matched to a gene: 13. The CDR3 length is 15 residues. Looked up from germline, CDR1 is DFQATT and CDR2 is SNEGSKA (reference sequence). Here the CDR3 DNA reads TGCAGTGCTAGAGAAGCAAGGACAGGGTACAAAGGGCAGTTCTTC. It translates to CSAREARTGYKGQFF.

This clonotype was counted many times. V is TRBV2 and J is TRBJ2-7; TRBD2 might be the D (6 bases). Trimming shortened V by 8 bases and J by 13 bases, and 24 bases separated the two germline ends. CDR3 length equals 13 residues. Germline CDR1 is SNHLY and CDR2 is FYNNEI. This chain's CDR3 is CASRLTSLIVSYF. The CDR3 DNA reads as TGTGCCAGCCGCCTGACTAGTTTAATAGTCTCCTACTTC. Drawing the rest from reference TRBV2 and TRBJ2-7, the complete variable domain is EPEVTQTPSHQVTQMGQEVILRCVPISNHLYFYWYRQILGQKVEFLVSFYNNEISEKSEIFDDQFSVERPDGSNFTLKIRSTKLEDSAMYFCASRLTSLIVSYFGPGTRLTVT.

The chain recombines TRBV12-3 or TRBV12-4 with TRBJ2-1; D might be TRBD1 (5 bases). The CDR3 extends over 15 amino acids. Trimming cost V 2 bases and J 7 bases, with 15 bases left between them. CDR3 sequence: CASSLTAGYENEQFF. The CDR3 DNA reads TGTGCCAGCAGTTTAACGGCAGGGTATGAGAATGAGCAGTTCTTC.

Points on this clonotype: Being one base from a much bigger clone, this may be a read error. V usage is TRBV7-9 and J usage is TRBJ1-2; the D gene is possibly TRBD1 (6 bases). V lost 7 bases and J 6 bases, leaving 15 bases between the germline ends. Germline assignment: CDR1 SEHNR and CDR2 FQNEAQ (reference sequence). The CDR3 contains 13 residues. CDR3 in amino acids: CASTLPTGHGYTF. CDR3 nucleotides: TGTGCCAGCACCCTACCGACAGGTCATGGCTACACCTTC. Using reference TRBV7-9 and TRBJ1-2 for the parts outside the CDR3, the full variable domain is DTGVSQNPRHKITKRGQNVTFRCDPISEHNRLYWYRQTLGQGPEFLTYFQNEAQLEKSRLLSDRFSAERPKGSFSTLEIQRTEQGDSAMYLCASTLPTGHGYTFGSGTRLTVV.

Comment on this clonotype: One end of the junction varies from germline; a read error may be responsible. The CDR3 region has the DNA TGTGCCAGCAGAGAAGGGCAGGGTGCGTCCGAGCAGTACTTC. It encodes CASREGQGASEQYF. The gene calls are TRBV2 and TRBJ2-7; the D gene is possibly TRBD1 (5 bases). This CDR3 is 14 amino acids long. CDR1 SNHLY and CDR2 FYNNEI come from the germline V gene.

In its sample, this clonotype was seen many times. The CDR3 is CAISDETGWIQPQHF. CDR3 sequence (DNA): TGTGCCATCAGTGATGAAACAGGGTGGATCCAGCCCCAGCATTTT. The chain carries TRBV10-3 and TRBJ1-5; TRBD1 is a possible D gene (6 bases). V lost 3 bases and J lost 7, with 16 bases in between. Germline V gene data show CDR1 as ENHRY and CDR2 as SYGVKD. There are 15 residues in the CDR3.

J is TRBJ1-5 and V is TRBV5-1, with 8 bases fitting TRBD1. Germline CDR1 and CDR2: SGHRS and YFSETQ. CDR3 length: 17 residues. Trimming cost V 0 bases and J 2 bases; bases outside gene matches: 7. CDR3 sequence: CASSLGDRGLGNQPQHF. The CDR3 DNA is TGCGCCAGCAGCTTGGGAGACAGGGGCCTGGGCAATCAGCCCCAGCATTTT.

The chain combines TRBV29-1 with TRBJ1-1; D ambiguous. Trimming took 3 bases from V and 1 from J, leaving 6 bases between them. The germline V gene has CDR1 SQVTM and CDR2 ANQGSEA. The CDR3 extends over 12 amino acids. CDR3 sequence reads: CSVDARNTEAFF. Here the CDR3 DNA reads TGCAGCGTTGATGCGAGGAACACTGAAGCTTTCTTT.

This CDR3 reads CASTLPRGANTGELFF. The CDR3 DNA is TGTGCCAGTACCCTACCCAGGGGTGCCAACACCGGGGAGCTGTTTTTT. The gene calls are TRBV19 and TRBJ2-2; D may be TRBD1 (6 bases). The CDR3 sequence is 16 residues long. CDR1 and CDR2 (germline): LNHDA, SQIVND (reference sequence). Deletions cut 7 bases from V and 2 bases from J, with 17 bases between.

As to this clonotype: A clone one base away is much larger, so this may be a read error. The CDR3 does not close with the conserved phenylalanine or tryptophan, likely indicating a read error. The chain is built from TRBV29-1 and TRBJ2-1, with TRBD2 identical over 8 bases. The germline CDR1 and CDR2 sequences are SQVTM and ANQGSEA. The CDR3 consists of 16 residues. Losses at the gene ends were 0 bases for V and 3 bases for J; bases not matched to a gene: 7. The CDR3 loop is CSVEDLSGSVYNEQFS. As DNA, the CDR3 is TGCAGCGTTGAAGATCTAAGCGGGAGTGTCTACAATGAGCAGTTCTCC.

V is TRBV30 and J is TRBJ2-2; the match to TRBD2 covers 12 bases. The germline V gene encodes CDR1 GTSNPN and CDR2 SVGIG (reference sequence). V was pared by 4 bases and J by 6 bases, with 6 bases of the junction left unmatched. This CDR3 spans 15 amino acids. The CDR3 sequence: CAWKLAGGSPGELFF. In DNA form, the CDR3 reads TGTGCCTGGAAGCTAGCGGGAGGGTCTCCCGGGGAGCTGTTTTTT.